The rows below give T cell receptor beta chains drawn from one sample of a study of shared clonotypes between healthy human individuals. Here immunoSEQ multiplex PCR was the method, and the copy in TCRdb shows in-frame clones only, minus some. The sample carries about 1 million clones, approximately 70% recorded once. Sequenced sample: memory CD4+ T cells sorted from blood. The receptors were sampled from a man aged 18 to 29 in good health. Both conserved end residues are part of each CDR3. A D gene is named only where the DNA matches it firmly. For some rows the clone size is stated as once, few or many, or as a class when expanded; others skip it.

d_call,v_call,clone_size,j_call,cdr3_aa,cdr3_nt
.,TRBV5-1,.,TRBJ1-2,CASHYGGGGGYTF,TGCGCCAGCCACTATGGAGGAGGGGGTGGCTACACCTTC
.,TRBV6-5,few,TRBJ1-1,CASSFTYREVTEAFF,TGTGCCAGCAGTTTCACCTACAGGGAGGTCACTGAAGCTTTCTTT
.,TRBV10-3,.,TRBJ2-7,CATLRGGGAYEQYF,TGTGCCACCCTCCGCGGAGGGGGGGCCTACGAGCAGTACTTC
.,TRBV10-1,once,TRBJ1-1,CASSESSGGGVNTEAFF,TGCGCCAGCAGTGAATCCAGCGGTGGGGGTGTGAACACTGAAGCTTTCTTT
TRBD1,TRBV5-4,.,TRBJ2-3,CASSLGQGQDTQYF,TGTGCCAGCAGCTTGGGACAGGGGCAAGATACGCAGTATTTT
TRBD2,TRBV6-5,.,TRBJ2-7,CASSYSGVAGIYEQYF,TGTGCCAGCAGTTACTCAGGGGTAGCGGGTATCTACGAGCAGTACTTC
TRBD2,TRBV9,.,TRBJ2-3,CASSVRLAGVADTQYF,TGTGCCAGCAGCGTAAGGTTAGCGGGAGTGGCAGATACGCAGTATTTT
.,TRBV29-1,.,TRBJ1-1,CRRRSVTGTHMNTEAFF,TGCAGACGAAGGTCGGTAACAGGGACCCACATGAACACTGAAGCTTTCTTT
.,TRBV27,.,TRBJ1-1,CASRPPLRAEAFF,TGTGCCAGCAGACCCCCCTTGAGGGCTGAAGCTTTCTTT
.,TRBV5-6,.,TRBJ2-4,CASSLVQGLNNIQYF,TGTGCCAGCAGCTTGGTACAGGGACTTAACAACATTCAGTACTTC
.,TRBV7-6,.,TRBJ2-7,CASSRTGAYEQYF,TGTGCCAGCAGCCGCACGGGGGCCTACGAGCAGTACTTC
.,TRBV5-1,.,TRBJ2-7,CASSLEGTAYEQYF,TGCGCCAGCAGCTTGGAGGGGACGGCCTACGAGCAGTACTTC
.,TRBV2,few,TRBJ1-4,CASSEGTALEKLFF,TGTGCCAGCAGTGAGGGTACAGCCTTAGAAAAACTGTTTTTT
.,TRBV5-1,.,TRBJ2-2,CASRVTGNTGELFF,TGCGCCAGCAGGGTGACGGGGAACACCGGGGAGCTGTTTTTT
.,TRBV5-8,.,TRBJ2-2,CASSLGAVNTGELFF,TGTGCCAGCAGCTTGGGGGCCGTGAACACCGGGGAGCTGTTTTTT
.,TRBV5-1,.,TRBJ2-7,CASSYIGGSYEQYF,TGCGCCAGCAGCTACATCGGGGGTTCCTACGAGCAGTACTTC
.,TRBV19,.,TRBJ1-1,CASSLLRDTEAFF,TGTGCCAGTAGTTTACTCAGGGACACTGAAGCTTTCTTT
TRBD1,TRBV5-5,.,TRBJ1-5,CASSLVNRGRPTAQHF,TGTGCCAGCAGCTTAGTCAACAGGGGCAGACCTACGGCCCAGCATTTT
.,TRBV30,.,TRBJ1-5,CAWSARQGLNQPQHF,TGTGCCTGGAGTGCTCGCCAGGGGCTCAATCAGCCCCAGCATTTT
TRBD1,TRBV29-1,few,TRBJ2-5,CSVSPGTGSKTQYF,TGCAGCGTTTCCCCCGGGACAGGGTCAAAGACCCAGTACTTC
TRBD2,TRBV14,.,TRBJ2-7,CASSPRTSGSEQYF,TGTGCCAGCAGCCCTAGGACTAGCGGGAGCGAGCAGTACTTC
.,TRBV7-2,.,TRBJ2-1,CASSLLSGSTIGNEQFF,TGTGCCAGCAGCTTATTATCCGGGAGCACAATAGGCAATGAGCAGTTCTTC
.,TRBV4-3,.,TRBJ2-6,CASSQDLGAGGANVLTF,TGCGCCAGCAGCCAAGATCTGGGTGCTGGCGGGGCCAACGTCCTGACTTTC
.,TRBV19,.,TRBJ1-1,CASSELGGGTEAFF,TGTGCCAGTAGTGAATTGGGAGGGGGGACTGAAGCTTTCTTT
.,TRBV27,few,TRBJ1-6,CASRRGNSPLHF,TGTGCCAGCAGAAGGGGGAATTCACCCCTCCACTTT